This T cell receptor beta chain originates from a study of neurological immune-mediated disorders. Study background: Of the approximately 35 patients who had multiple sclerosis, approximately 31 had the relapsing-remitting form and 3 had the secondary progressive form.

With 10-nucleotide random UMIs included, cDNA was synthesized by 5'RACE. TCRdb analysed the 5' RACE reads with MiXCR anew, one entry per CDR3 protein. The sample lists 52,000 or so distinct CDR3 sequences; under 4.5% were seen once. Trimming stripped 6 bases from V and 2 bases from J, with 13 bases between. The germline CDR1 and CDR2 sequences are MNHEY and SVGEGT. This CDR3 spans 14 amino acids. There were about a million CD4+ or CD8+ T cells used in the sorted libraries. This clonotype was detected only a few times. The sample comprised CD4+ T cells from blood. This chain connects TRBV6-2 or TRBV6-3 to TRBJ2-5; tentatively, D is TRBD1 (5 bases). The source is a middle-aged woman with multiple sclerosis. Here the CDR3 reads CASRTDGNQETQYF. For the CDR3, the DNA is TGTGCCAGCAGGACAGACGGAAATCAAGAGACCCAGTACTTC.